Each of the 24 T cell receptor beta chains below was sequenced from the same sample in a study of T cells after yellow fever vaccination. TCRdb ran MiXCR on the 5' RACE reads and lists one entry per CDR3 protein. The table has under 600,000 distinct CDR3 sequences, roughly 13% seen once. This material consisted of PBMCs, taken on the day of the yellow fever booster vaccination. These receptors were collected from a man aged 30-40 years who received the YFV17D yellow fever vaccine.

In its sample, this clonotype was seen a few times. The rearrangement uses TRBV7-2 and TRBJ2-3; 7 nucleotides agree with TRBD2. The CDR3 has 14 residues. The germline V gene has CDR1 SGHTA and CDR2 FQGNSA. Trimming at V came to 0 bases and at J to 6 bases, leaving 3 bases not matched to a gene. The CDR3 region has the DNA TGTGCCAGCAGCTTAGCAGCGGGAATCGATACGCAGTATTTT. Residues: CASSLAAGIDTQYF.

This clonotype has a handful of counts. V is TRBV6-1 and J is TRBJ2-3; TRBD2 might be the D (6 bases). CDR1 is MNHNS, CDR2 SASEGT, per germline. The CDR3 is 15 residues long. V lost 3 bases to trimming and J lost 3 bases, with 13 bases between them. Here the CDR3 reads CASSDFRRGTDTQYF. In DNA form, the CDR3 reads TGTGCCAGCAGTGACTTTCGGCGGGGAACAGATACGCAGTATTTT.

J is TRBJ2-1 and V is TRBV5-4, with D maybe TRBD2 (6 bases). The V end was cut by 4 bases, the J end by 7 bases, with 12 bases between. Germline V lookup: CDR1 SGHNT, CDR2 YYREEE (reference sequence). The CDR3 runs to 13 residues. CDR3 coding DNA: TGTGCCAGCAGCAGAACGGAGGGGAATGAGCAGTTCTTC. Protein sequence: CASSRTEGNEQFF.

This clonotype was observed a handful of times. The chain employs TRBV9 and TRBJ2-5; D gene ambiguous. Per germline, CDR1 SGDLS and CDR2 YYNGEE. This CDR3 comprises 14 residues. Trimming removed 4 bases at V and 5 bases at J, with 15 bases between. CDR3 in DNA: TGTGCCAGCAGCCAGGACCCCCAATGGGAGACCCAGTACTTC. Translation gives CASSQDPQWETQYF.

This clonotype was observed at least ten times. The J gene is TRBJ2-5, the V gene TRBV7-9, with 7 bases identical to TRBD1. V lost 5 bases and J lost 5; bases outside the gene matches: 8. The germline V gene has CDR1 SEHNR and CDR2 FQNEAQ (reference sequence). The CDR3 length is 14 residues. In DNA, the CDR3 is TGTGCCAGCAGCCACGGGACAGCGAAGGAGACCCAGTACTTC. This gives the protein CASSHGTAKETQYF.

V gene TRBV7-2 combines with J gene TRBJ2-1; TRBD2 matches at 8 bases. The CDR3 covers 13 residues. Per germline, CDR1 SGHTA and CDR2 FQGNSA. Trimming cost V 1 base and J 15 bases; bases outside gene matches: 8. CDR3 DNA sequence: TGTGCCAGCAGCTTAGGAGCGCGGGAGGCACTGTTCTTC. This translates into CASSLGAREALFF. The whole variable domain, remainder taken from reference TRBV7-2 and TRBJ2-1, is GAGVSQSPSNKVTEKGKDVELRCDPISGHTALYWYRQSLGQGLEFLIYFQGNSAPDKSGLPSDRFSAERTGGSVSTLTIQRTQQEDSAVYLCASSLGAREALFFGPGTRLTVL.

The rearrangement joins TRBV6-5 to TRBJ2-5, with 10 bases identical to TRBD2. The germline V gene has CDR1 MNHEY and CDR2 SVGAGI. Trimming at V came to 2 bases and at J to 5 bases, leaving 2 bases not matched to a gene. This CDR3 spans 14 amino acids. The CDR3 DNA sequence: TGTGCCAGCAGTTACACTAGCGGGACGGAGACCCAGTACTTC. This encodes CASSYTSGTETQYF.

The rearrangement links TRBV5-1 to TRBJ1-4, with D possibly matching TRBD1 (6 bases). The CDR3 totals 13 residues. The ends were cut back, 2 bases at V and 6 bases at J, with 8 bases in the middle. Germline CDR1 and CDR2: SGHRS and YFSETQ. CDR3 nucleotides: TGCGCCAGCAGCTTCGGACAGTATGAAAAACTGTTTTTT. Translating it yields CASSFGQYEKLFF.

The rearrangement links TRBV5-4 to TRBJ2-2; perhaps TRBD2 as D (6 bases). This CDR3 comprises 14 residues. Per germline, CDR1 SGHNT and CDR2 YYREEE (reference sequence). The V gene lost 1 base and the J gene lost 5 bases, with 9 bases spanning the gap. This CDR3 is CASSLPGRTGELFF. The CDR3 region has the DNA TGTGCCAGCAGCTTGCCAGGGAGGACCGGGGAGCTGTTTTTT.

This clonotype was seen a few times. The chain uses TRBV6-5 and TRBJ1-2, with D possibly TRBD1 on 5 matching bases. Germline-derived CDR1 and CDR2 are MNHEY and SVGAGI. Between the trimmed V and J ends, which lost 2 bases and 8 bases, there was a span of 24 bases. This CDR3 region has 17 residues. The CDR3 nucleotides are TGTGCCAGCAGTTACGGACTGCTTCGGAGGGGACTACAGGGCTACACCTTC. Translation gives CASSYGLLRRGLQGYTF.

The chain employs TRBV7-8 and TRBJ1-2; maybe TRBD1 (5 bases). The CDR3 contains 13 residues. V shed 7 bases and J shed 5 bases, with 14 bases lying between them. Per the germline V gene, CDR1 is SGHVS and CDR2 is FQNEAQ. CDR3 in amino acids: CASTTSGRYGYTF. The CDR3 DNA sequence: TGTGCCAGCACGACTTCAGGGAGGTATGGCTACACCTTC.

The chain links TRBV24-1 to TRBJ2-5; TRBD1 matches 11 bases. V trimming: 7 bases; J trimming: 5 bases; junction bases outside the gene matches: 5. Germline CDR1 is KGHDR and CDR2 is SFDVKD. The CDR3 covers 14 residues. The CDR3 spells CATSHRDRGETQYF. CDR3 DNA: TGTGCCACCAGCCACCGGGACAGGGGGGAGACCCAGTACTTC.

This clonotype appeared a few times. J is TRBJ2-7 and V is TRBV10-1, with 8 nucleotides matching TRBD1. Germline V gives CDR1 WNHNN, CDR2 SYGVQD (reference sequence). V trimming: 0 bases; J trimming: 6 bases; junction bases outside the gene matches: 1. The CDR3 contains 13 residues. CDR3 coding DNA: TGCGCCAGCAGTGAGTCGGACAGGGCCGAGCAGTACTTC. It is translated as CASSESDRAEQYF.

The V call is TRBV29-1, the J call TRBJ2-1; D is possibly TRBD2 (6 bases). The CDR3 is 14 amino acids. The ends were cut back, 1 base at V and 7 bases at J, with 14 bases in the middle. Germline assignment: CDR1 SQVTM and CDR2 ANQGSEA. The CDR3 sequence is CSVEGTTTINEQFF. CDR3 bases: TGCAGCGTTGAAGGGACTACAACAATTAATGAGCAGTTCTTC.

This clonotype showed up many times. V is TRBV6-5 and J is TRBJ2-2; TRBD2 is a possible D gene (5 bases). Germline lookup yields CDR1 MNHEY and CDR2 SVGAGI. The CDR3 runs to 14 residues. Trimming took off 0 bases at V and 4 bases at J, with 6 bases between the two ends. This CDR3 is CASSYSRVTGELFF. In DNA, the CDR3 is TGTGCCAGCAGTTACTCGAGGGTCACCGGGGAGCTGTTTTTT.

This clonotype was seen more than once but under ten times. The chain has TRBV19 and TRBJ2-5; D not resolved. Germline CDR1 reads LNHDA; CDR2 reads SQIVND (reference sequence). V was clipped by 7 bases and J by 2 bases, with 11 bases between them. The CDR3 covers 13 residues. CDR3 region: CASNQRGQETQYF. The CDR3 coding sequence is TGTGCCAGTAATCAGCGAGGACAAGAGACCCAGTACTTC. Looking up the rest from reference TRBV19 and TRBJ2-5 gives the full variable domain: DGGITQSPKYLFRKEGQNVTLSCEQNLNHDAMYWYRQDPGQGLRLIYYSQIVNDFQKGDIAEGYSVSREKKESFPLTVTSAQKNPTAFYLCASNQRGQETQYFGPGTRLLVL.

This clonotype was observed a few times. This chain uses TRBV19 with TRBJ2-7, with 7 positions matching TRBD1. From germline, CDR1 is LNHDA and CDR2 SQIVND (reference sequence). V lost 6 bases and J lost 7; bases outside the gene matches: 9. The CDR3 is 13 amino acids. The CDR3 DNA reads TGTGCCAGTAGAGCACAGGGGACGGGAGAGCAGTACTTC. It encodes CASRAQGTGEQYF.

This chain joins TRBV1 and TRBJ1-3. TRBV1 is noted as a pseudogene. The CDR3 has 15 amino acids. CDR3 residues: CTSSHWGLAGNTIYF. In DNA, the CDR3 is TGCACCAGCAGCCATTGGGGTCTAGCTGGAAACACCATATATTTT.

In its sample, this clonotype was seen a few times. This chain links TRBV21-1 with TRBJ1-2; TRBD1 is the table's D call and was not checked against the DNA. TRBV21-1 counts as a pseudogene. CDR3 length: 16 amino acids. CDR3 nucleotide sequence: TGTGCCAGGTGGACTTACAGGGGGCCTTTCGCCTATGGCTACACCTTC. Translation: CARWTYRGPFAYGYTF.

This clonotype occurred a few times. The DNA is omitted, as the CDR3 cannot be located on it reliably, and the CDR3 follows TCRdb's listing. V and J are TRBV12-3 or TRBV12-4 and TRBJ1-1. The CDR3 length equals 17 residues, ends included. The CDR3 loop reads CASSLHLTLKLSLEAFF.

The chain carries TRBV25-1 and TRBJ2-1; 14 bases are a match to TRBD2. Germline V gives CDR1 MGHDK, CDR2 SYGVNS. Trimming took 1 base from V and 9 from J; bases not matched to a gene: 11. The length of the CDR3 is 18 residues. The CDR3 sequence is CASSELRGWTSGRSEQFF. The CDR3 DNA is TGTGCCAGCAGTGAATTGAGGGGCTGGACTAGCGGGAGGTCTGAGCAGTTCTTC.

The CDR3 loop is CASTTTWTSGRNEQFF. DNA of the CDR3: TGTGCCAGCACCACCACATGGACTAGCGGGAGAAATGAGCAGTTCTTC. This chain uses TRBV5-4 with TRBJ2-1; 13 bases are shared with TRBD2. The CDR3 is made up of 16 amino acids. From germline, CDR1 is SGHNT and CDR2 YYREEE (reference sequence). V lost 6 bases, J lost 7 bases, and 10 bases stayed unmatched.

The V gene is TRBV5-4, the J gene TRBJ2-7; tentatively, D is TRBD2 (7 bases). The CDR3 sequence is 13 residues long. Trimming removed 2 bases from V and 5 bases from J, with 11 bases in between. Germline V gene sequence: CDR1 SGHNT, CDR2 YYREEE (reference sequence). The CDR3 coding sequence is TGTGCCAGCAGCTTAGGGGGGGCGAACGAGCAGTACTTC. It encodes CASSLGGANEQYF.

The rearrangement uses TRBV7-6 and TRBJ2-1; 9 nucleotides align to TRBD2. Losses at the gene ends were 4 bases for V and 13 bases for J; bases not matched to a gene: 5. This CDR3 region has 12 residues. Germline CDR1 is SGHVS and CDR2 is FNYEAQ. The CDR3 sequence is CASSSGTSSQFF. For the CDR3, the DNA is TGTGCCAGCAGCTCCGGGACTAGCTCTCAGTTCTTC.